The 14 T cell receptor beta chains given below trace back to one sample, sequenced in a study of cytomegalovirus exposure and HLA in healthy donors. 60 Vbeta and 13 Jbeta primers were used in PCR. Here immunoSEQ multiplex PCR was the method, and the copy in TCRdb shows in-frame clones only, minus some. Of just over 150,000 clones in the sample, roughly 85% were seen once. Material: PBMCs. The receptors originated from a woman in her forties or fifties in good health and CMV-seropositive.

A few counts support this clone. V gene TRBV5-5 combines with J gene TRBJ2-1, with 10 nucleotides matching TRBD1. In germline, CDR1 is SGHKS, CDR2 YYEKEE (reference sequence). The CDR3 contains 15 residues. Losses at the gene ends were 3 bases for V and 2 bases for J; bases not matched to a gene: 2. DNA of the CDR3: TGTGCCAGCAGCTCGGGACAGGGGACCTACAATGAGCAGTTCTTC. Its protein is CASSSGQGTYNEQFF.

The rearrangement joins TRBV10-2 to TRBJ1-1; weak D call: TRBD1 (5 bases). Between the trimmed V and J ends, which lost 5 bases and 1 base, there was a span of 8 bases. The CDR3 length is 13 residues. The germline V gene encodes CDR1 WSHSY and CDR2 SAAADI. The DNA of the CDR3 is TGCGCCAGCAGTCCGCAGGGGAACACTGAAGCTTTCTTT. Residues: CASSPQGNTEAFF.

The genes are TRBV10-2 and TRBJ1-5; D is perhaps TRBD1 (5 bases). CDR3 length: 16 amino acids. Trimming cost V 2 bases and J 3 bases, with 14 bases left between them. CDR1 is WSHSY and CDR2 is SAAADI in the germline V gene. The CDR3 loop reads CASSERQLILNQPQHF. The CDR3 DNA reads TGCGCCAGCAGTGAGCGACAGCTTATACTCAATCAGCCCCAGCATTTT.

CDR3 sequence (DNA): TGCGCCAGCAGCCGGGACTCCATGGGGGGCTACACCTTC. This gives the protein CASSRDSMGGYTF. This rearrangement joins TRBV10-1 to TRBJ1-2, with a weak D call TRBD1 (5 bases). The CDR3 extends over 13 amino acids. The ends were cut back, 6 bases at V and 8 bases at J, with 16 bases in the middle. The germline gives CDR1 WNHNN, CDR2 SYGVQD (reference sequence).

The rearrangement uses TRBV4-3 and TRBJ2-6, with D possibly TRBD2 on 5 matching bases. Germline CDR1 reads LGHNA; CDR2 reads YSLEER. The CDR3 loop spans 20 amino acids. The ends were cut back, 1 base at V and 0 bases at J, with 19 bases in the middle. This CDR3 is CASSQAYIAGGLSGANVLTF. CDR3 DNA: TGCGCCAGCAGCCAAGCATATATTGCAGGAGGTCTCTCTGGGGCCAACGTCCTGACTTTC.

The gene calls are TRBV4-1 and TRBJ2-7; 9 bases match TRBD1. The CDR3 consists of 17 residues. The V segment lost 0 bases and the J segment 0 bases; nucleotides outside the gene matches: 6. Germline CDR1 is MGHRA and CDR2 is YSYEKL. The CDR3 coding sequence is TGCGCCAGCAGCCAAGAAGGGGGGACAGGGTACTCCTACGAGCAGTACTTC. Translating it yields CASSQEGGTGYSYEQYF.

The rearrangement uses TRBV29-1 and TRBJ1-5; D is ambiguous. Trimming removed 4 bases at V and 2 bases at J, with 6 bases between. Germline lookup yields CDR1 SQVTM and CDR2 ANQGSEA. The CDR3 length is 12 residues. The CDR3 loop is CSVGAGNQPQHF. CDR3 DNA sequence: TGCAGCGTTGGGGCAGGCAATCAGCCCCAGCATTTT.

The chain combines TRBV7-6 with TRBJ2-1, with TRBD1 matching 7 bases. The CDR3 has 15 residues. Germline V lookup: CDR1 SGHVS, CDR2 FNYEAQ. J was trimmed by 3 bases and V by 5 bases; bases with no gene match: 7. CDR3 nucleotide sequence: TGTGCCAGCAGCCCAACCCGGACAGGCTACAATGAGCAGTTCTTC. This translates into CASSPTRTGYNEQFF.

The chain uses TRBV5-1 and TRBJ1-4, with a tentative D call TRBD1 (6 bases). The CDR3 consists of 15 residues. V lost 4 bases, J lost 6 bases, and 16 bases lay in between. CDR1 SGHRS and CDR2 YFSETQ come from the germline V gene. The CDR3 DNA sequence: TGCGCCAGCAGCCAATCTTCACAGGGCGATGAAAAACTGTTTTTT. It is translated as CASSQSSQGDEKLFF.

In this sample, this clone turned up a few times. This chain uses TRBV5-5 with TRBJ1-1; D might be TRBD1 (6 bases). Deletions cut 4 bases from V and 6 bases from J, with 16 bases between. The germline V gene encodes CDR1 SGHKS and CDR2 YYEKEE (reference sequence). CDR3 size: 14 residues. The CDR3 spells CASSMTGERAEAFF. In DNA form, the CDR3 reads TGTGCCAGCAGCATGACAGGTGAGAGGGCTGAAGCTTTCTTT.

The table lists this clone with a count of one. The rearrangement joins TRBV19 to TRBJ2-5; 10 nucleotides match TRBD2. This CDR3 region has 14 residues. In germline, CDR1 is LNHDA, CDR2 SQIVND (reference sequence). The ends lost 5 bases at V and 2 bases at J; junction bases unmatched: 2. The CDR3 reads CASSPAGGQETQYF. As DNA, the CDR3 is TGTGCCAGTAGTCCAGCGGGGGGGCAAGAGACCCAGTACTTC.

The CDR3 is CASSLALRYEQYF. Here the CDR3 DNA reads TGTGCCAGCAGCTTAGCTCTCCGCTACGAGCAGTACTTC. The chain combines TRBV7-2 with TRBJ2-7; D call uncertain. The CDR3 length is 13 residues. V dropped 0 bases and J dropped 3 bases, with 6 bases sitting between them. CDR1 is SGHTA and CDR2 is FQGNSA in the germline V gene. The full variable domain, with the rest looked up from reference TRBV7-2 and TRBJ2-7, is GAGVSQSPSNKVTEKGKDVELRCDPISGHTALYWYRQSLGQGLEFLIYFQGNSAPDKSGLPSDRFSAERTGGSVSTLTIQRTQQEDSAVYLCASSLALRYEQYFGPGTRLTVT.

This chain links TRBV2 with TRBJ2-6; TRBD2 agrees at 13 bases. The CDR3 length is 18 residues. The V segment lost 3 bases and the J segment 3 bases; nucleotides outside the gene matches: 5. The germline gives CDR1 SNHLY, CDR2 FYNNEI. The DNA for the CDR3 is TGTGCCAGCAGTGAGCCGGGACTAGCGGGAATTGGGGCCAACGTCCTGACTTTC. It yields the protein CASSEPGLAGIGANVLTF.

This chain uses TRBV23-1 with TRBJ1-1, with D perhaps matching TRBD1 (5 bases). TRBV23-1 is an open reading frame whose function is uncertain. The CDR3 spans 16 residues. Trimming left V 0 bases short and J 0 bases short, with 11 bases between. Here the CDR3 DNA reads TGCGCCAGCAGTCAATCGCACAGGAGAATGAACACTGAAGCTTTCTTT. Translating it yields CASSQSHRRMNTEAFF.